This T cell receptor beta chain was observed in a study of T cell clones after liver transplantation. At the level of the study: Three of eight recipients were HCV-positive; others had non-autoimmune, non-viral indications.

Germline V gene sequence: CDR1 MNHEY, CDR2 SVGAGI. Trimming removed 4 bases from V and 3 bases from J; junction bases left unmatched: 5. This CDR3 spans 15 amino acids. Study findings and constraints: Graft donor-reactive T cells possibly entered the graft instead of undergoing deletion. In two subjects, few donor cells limited the measurable donor-reactive repertoire. Circulating graft-donor-reactive CD4 TCRbeta sequences fell significantly post-transplant in most of the 8 subjects.

Only a few counts were recorded for this clone. Its target is not known. Sequenced by immunoSEQ multiplex PCR; TCRdb stores in-frame clones only, minus some. The sample yields around 100,000 clones, around four fifths seen once. This specimen was CD4+ T cells from blood, taken before liver transplant. The chain carries TRBV6-5 and TRBJ1-5; TRBD1 aligns across 8 bases. The receptor was derived from a human donor who received a liver transplant. The CDR3 loop is CASSSGTGLNQPQHF. The DNA for the CDR3 is TGTGCCAGCAGTTCCGGGACAGGCCTCAATCAGCCCCAGCATTTT.